One and the same sample provided the 11 T cell receptor beta chains below, sequenced in a study of T cells in Graves' hyperthyroidism and ophthalmopathy. Amplified regions were TCR beta CDR3 sequences from RNA transcripts. The study used the HTBI primer set for a first-round RT-PCR of the TCR CDR3. TCRdb independently ran MiXCR on the multiplex PCR reads; one entry per CDR3 protein. The table shows fewer than 550,000 distinct CDR3 sequences, with less than 25% occurring only once. Sequencing was done on a sample of blood. These receptors all come from a woman aged 25 to 39 with Graves' ophthalmopathy.

This clonotype was counted at least ten times. The chain joins TRBV12-3 or TRBV12-4 to TRBJ1-2; possible D gene TRBD1, 6 bases. Trimming removed 5 bases from V and 2 bases from J, with 9 bases in between. This CDR3 has 13 amino acids. The CDR3 reads CASSVGQNYGYTF. Written as DNA, the CDR3 is TGTGCCAGCAGTGTGGGACAAAACTATGGCTACACCTTC.

The rearrangement joins TRBV10-3 to TRBJ1-3, with D unclear. This CDR3 spans 14 amino acids. The germline CDR1 and CDR2 sequences are ENHRY and SYGVKD. Trimming pared 7 bases from V and 0 bases from J, leaving 10 bases between. The CDR3 nucleotides are TGTGCCATCACTGAAAATTCCTCTGGAAACACCATATATTTT. The encoded protein is CAITENSSGNTIYF.

This clonotype has a count of ten or more. CDR3: CASSLANPGQGRVSNQPQHF. The CDR3 nucleotides read TGTGCCAGCAGCTTAGCCAATCCGGGACAGGGGAGGGTTAGCAATCAGCCCCAGCATTTT. The chain is built from TRBV7-9 and TRBJ1-5, with TRBD1 identical over 10 bases. The CDR3 spans 20 residues. V was clipped by 0 bases and J by 0 bases; unmatched bases: 11. CDR1 SEHNR and CDR2 FQNEAQ come from the germline V gene (reference sequence).

This clonotype was seen many times. The V gene is TRBV6-5, the J gene TRBJ2-7, with 7 bases lining up with TRBD1. CDR3 length: 14 residues. With V trimmed by 2 bases and J by 5 bases, 6 bases remained unmatched. Per germline, CDR1 MNHEY and CDR2 SVGAGI. This CDR3 is CASSYQRQGHEQYF. The CDR3, as DNA: TGTGCCAGCAGTTACCAACGACAGGGCCACGAGCAGTACTTC.

To note about this clonotype: This sequence may be a read error, since a much larger clone differs from it by one base. The V and J genes are TRBV9 and TRBJ1-2; D gene uncertain. This CDR3 region has 11 residues. Germline V gene sequence: CDR1 SGDLS, CDR2 YYNGEE. V lost 3 bases and J lost 6, with 6 bases in between. The CDR3 sequence is CASSAYDGYTF. The CDR3 coding sequence is TGTGCCAGCAGCGCCTACGATGGCTACACCTTC.

There are many counts of this clonotype. The CDR3 loop reads CASSLSEAKNIQYF. CDR3 coding DNA: TGTGCCAGCAGTTTGTCGGAAGCCAAAAACATTCAGTACTTC. The chain carries TRBV28 and TRBJ2-4; D not certain. Trimming took off 3 bases at V and 0 bases at J, with 6 bases between the two ends. The CDR3 consists of 14 residues. The germline V gene has CDR1 MDHEN and CDR2 SYDVKM. The entire variable domain, with the rest obtained from reference TRBV28 and TRBJ2-4, is as follows: DVKVTQSSRYLVKRTGEKVFLECVQDMDHENMFWYRQDPGLGLRLIYFSYDVKMKEKGDIPEGYSVSREKKERFSLILESASTNQTSMYLCASSLSEAKNIQYFGAGTRLSVL.

The chain uses TRBV28 and TRBJ2-5, with TRBD1 matching 10 bases. Germline trimming cut 8 bases from V and 0 bases from J; bases unmatched to any gene: 3. This CDR3 is built from 14 residues. Germline values: CDR1 MDHEN, CDR2 SYDVKM. The CDR3 sequence is CASSDRGDQETQYF. As DNA, the CDR3 is TGTGCCAGCTCGGACAGGGGGGACCAAGAGACCCAGTACTTC.

At least ten counts were recorded for this clonotype. The chain recombines TRBV5-1 with TRBJ1-2; D call uncertain. Trimming pared 0 bases from V and 2 bases from J, leaving 8 bases between. Germline CDR1 is SGHRS and CDR2 is YFSETQ. This CDR3 region has 14 residues. The CDR3: CASSLATPNYGYTF. CDR3 bases: TGCGCCAGCAGCTTGGCCACACCGAACTATGGCTACACCTTC.

This chain joins TRBV20-1 and TRBJ2-7; no reliable D call. The CDR3 has 13 amino acids. The ends were cut back, 8 bases at V and 4 bases at J, with 18 bases in the middle. Looked up from germline, CDR1 is DFQATT and CDR2 is SNEGSKA (reference sequence). The CDR3 DNA reads as TGCAGTAGTTCCGAGGTATCGGATTACGAGCAGTACTTC. Encoded protein: CSSSEVSDYEQYF.

This clonotype appeared many times. The V gene is TRBV6-1, the J gene TRBJ1-5; TRBD1 matches at 8 bases. CDR1 and CDR2 from the germline V gene are MNHNS and SASEGT. Germline trimming cut 6 bases from V and 5 bases from J; bases unmatched to any gene: 9. The CDR3 spans 15 residues. The CDR3 spells CASRSRDRPYQPQHF. The CDR3 DNA follows: TGTGCCAGCAGGTCCCGGGACAGGCCCTATCAGCCCCAGCATTTT.

This clonotype was found many times. The CDR3 nucleotides read TGCAGTGCTAGAGGGAATCAGCCCCAGCATTTT. It specifies CSARGNQPQHF. This chain connects TRBV20-1 to TRBJ1-5; no firm D call. The CDR3 covers 11 residues. With 1 base removed from V and 4 bases from J, the gap between germline ends came to 2 bases. CDR1 and CDR2 (germline): DFQATT, SNEGSKA (reference sequence).